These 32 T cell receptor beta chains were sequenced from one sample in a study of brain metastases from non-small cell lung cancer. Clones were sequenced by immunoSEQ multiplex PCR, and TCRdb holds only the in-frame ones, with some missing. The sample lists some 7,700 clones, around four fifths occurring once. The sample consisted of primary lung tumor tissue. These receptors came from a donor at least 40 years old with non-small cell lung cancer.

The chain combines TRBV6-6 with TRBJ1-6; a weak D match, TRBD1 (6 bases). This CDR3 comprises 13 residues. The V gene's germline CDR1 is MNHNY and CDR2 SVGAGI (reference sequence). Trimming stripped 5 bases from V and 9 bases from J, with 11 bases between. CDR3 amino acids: CASSRDIGSPLHF. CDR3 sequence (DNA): TGTGCCAGCAGTCGGGACATAGGTTCACCCCTCCACTTT.

The CDR3 spells CASSLTGTYEQYF. The CDR3 bases are TGTGCCAGCAGCCTTACAGGGACCTACGAGCAGTACTTC. The chain recombines TRBV7-9 with TRBJ2-7, with D perhaps matching TRBD1 (6 bases). Germline CDR1 reads SEHNR; CDR2 reads FQNEAQ (reference sequence). The CDR3 is 13 amino acids. V lost 5 bases, J lost 2 bases, and 10 bases lay in between.

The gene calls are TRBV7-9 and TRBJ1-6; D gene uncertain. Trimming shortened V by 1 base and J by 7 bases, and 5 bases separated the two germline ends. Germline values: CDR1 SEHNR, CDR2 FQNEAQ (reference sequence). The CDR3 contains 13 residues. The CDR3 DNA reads TGTGCCAGCAGCTTAGACCTGAATTCACCCCTCCACTTT. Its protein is CASSLDLNSPLHF.

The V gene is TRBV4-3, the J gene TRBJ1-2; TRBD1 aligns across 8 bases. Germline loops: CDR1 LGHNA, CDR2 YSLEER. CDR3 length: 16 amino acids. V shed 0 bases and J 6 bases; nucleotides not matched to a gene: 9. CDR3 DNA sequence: TGCGCCAGCAGCCAAGATTTCTCAGGGGGCCTCCATGGCTACACCTTC. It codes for CASSQDFSGGLHGYTF.

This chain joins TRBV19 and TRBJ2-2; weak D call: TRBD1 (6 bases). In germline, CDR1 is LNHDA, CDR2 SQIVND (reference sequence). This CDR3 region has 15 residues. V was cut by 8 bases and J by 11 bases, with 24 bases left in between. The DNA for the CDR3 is TGTGCCAGTCTCCGGAACAGGGCCGCGAACGGAGAGCTGTTTTTT. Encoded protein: CASLRNRAANGELFF.

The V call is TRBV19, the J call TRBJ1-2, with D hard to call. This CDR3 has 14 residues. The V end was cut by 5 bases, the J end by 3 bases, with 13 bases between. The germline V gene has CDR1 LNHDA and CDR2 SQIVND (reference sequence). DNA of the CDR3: TGTGCCAGTAGTGAAGTAGGACGGCACTATGGCTACACCTTC. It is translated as CASSEVGRHYGYTF. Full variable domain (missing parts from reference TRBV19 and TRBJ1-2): DGGITQSPKYLFRKEGQNVTLSCEQNLNHDAMYWYRQDPGQGLRLIYYSQIVNDFQKGDIAEGYSVSREKKESFPLTVTSAQKNPTAFYLCASSEVGRHYGYTFGSGTRLTVV.

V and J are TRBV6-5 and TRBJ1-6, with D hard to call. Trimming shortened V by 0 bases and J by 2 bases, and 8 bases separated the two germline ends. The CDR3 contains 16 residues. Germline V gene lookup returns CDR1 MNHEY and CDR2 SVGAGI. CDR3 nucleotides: TGTGCCAGCAGTTACTCTTCAACCACCTATAATTCACCCCTCCACTTT. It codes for CASSYSSTTYNSPLHF.

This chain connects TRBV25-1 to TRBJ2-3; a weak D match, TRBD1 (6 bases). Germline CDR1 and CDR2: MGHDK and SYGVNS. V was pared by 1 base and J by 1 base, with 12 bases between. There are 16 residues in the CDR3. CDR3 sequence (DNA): TGTGCCAGCAGTGAATTAGCAGGGGTGGGCACAGATACGCAGTATTTT. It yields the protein CASSELAGVGTDTQYF. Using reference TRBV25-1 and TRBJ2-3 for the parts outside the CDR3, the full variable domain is EADIYQTPRYLVIGTGKKITLECSQTMGHDKMYWYQQDPGMELHLIHYSYGVNSTEKGDLSSESTVSRIRTEHFPLTLESARPSHTSQYLCASSELAGVGTDTQYFGPGTRLTVL.

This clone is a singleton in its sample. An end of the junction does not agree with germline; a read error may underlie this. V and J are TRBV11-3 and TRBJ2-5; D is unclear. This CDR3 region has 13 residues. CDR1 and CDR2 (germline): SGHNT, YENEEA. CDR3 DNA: TGTGCTAGCAGCTTAAACCCGGGAGAGACCCAGTACTTC. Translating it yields CASSLNPGETQYF.

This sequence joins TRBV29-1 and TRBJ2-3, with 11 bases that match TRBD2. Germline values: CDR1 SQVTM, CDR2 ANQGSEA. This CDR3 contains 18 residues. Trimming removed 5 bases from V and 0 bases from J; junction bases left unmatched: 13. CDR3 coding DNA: TGCAGCGTTTGGGTCGGGACTAGCGGCTTGTCAAGCACAGATACGCAGTATTTT. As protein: CSVWVGTSGLSSTDTQYF.

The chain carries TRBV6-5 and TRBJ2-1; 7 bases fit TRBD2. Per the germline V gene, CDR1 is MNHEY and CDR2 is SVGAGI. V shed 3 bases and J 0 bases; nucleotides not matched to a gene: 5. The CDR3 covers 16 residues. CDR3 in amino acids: CASSYFGGDSYNEQFF. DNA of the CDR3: TGTGCCAGCAGTTATTTTGGGGGGGACTCCTACAATGAGCAGTTCTTC.

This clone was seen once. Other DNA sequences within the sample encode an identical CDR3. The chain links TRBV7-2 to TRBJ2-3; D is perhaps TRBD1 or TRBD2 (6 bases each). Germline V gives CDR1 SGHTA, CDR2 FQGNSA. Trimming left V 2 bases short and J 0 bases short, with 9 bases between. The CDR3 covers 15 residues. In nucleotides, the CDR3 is TGTGCCAGCAGCTTAAGGGGGGCTAGCACAGATACGCAGTATTTT. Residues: CASSLRGASTDTQYF.

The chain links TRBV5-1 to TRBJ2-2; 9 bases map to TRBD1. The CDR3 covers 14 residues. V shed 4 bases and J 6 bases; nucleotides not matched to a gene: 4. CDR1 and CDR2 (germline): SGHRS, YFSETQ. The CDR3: CASSLGQGAGELFF. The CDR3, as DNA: TGCGCCAGCAGCCTGGGACAGGGCGCCGGGGAGCTGTTTTTT. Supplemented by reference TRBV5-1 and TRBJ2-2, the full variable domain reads KAGVTQTPRYLIKTRGQQVTLSCSPISGHRSVSWYQQTPGQGLQFLFEYFSETQRNKGNFPGRFSGRQFSNSRSEMNVSTLELGDSALYLCASSLGQGAGELFFGEGSRLTVL.

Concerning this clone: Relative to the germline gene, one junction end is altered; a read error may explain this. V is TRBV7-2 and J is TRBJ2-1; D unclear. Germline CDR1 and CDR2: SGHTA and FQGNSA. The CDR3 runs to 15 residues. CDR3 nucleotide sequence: TGTGTCAGCAGCTTAACGGCCAGACCCTACAATGAGCAGTTCTTC. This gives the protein CVSSLTARPYNEQFF.

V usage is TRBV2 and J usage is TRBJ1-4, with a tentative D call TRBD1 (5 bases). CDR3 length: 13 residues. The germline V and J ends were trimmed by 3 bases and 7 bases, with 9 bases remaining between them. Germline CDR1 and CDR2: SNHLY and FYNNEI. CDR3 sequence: CASSDQGREKLFF. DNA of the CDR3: TGTGCCAGCAGTGACCAGGGACGTGAAAAACTGTTTTTT.

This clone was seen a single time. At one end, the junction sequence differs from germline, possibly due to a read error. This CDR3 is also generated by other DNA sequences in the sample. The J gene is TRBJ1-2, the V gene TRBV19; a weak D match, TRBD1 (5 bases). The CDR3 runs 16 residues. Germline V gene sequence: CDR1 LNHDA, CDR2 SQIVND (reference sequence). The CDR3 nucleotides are TGTGCCAGTAGTATCCCGCCCTACAGGATTAACTATGGCTACACTTTC. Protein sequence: CASSIPPYRINYGYTF.

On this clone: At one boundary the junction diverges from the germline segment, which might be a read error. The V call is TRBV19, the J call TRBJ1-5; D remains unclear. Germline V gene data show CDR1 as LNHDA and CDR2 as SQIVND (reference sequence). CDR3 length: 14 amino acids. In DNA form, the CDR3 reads TGTGCCAGTAGTATCTGGAGGTCCGATCAGTCCCAGCATTTT. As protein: CASSIWRSDQSQHF.

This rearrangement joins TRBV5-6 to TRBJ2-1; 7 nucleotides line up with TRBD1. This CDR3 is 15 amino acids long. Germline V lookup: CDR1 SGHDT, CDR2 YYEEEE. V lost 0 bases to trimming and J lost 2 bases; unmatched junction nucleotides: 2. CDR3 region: CASSLGQGPYNEQFF. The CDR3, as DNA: TGTGCCAGCAGCTTGGGACAGGGCCCCTACAATGAGCAGTTCTTC.

The CDR3 is CASRGGEAGELFF. DNA of the CDR3: TGTGCCAGCAGGGGGGGAGAAGCCGGGGAGCTGTTTTTT. The chain couples TRBV11-3 to TRBJ2-2, with D perhaps matching TRBD2 (6 bases). The germline gives CDR1 SGHNT, CDR2 YENEEA. The V end lost 6 bases, the J end lost 6 bases, and 11 bases lay between the germline ends. This CDR3 comprises 13 residues.

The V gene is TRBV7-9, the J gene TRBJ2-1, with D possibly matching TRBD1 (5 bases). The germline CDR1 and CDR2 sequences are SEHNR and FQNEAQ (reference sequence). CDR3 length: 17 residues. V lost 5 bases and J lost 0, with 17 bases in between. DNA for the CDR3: TGTGCCAGCAGCCTAAGATGGGGCGCAGACTCCTACAATGAGCAGTTCTTC. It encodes CASSLRWGADSYNEQFF.

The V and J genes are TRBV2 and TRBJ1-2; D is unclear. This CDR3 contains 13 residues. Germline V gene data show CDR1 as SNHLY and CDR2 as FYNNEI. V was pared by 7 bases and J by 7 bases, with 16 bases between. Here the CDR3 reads CASKPDRGGGYTF. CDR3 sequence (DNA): TGTGCCAGCAAACCAGACCGAGGAGGTGGCTACACCTTC.

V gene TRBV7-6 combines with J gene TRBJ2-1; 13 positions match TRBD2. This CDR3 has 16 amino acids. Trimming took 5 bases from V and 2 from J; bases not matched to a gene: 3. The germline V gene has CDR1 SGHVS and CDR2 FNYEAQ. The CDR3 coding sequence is TGTGCCAGCAGCGCAGGACTAGCGGGGGCCTACAATGAGCAGTTCTTC. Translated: CASSAGLAGAYNEQFF.

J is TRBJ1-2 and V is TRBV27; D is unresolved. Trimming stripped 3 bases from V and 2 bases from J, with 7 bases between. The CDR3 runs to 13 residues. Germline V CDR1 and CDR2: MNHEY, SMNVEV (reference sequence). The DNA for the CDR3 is TGTGCCAGCAGTTTGGGGAGAAACTATGGCTACACCTTC. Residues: CASSLGRNYGYTF.

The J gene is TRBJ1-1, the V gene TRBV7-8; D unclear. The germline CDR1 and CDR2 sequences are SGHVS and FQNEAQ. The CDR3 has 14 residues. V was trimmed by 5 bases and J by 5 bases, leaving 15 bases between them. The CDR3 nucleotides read TGTGCCAGCAGCCGGATGGAGGTAGAAACTGAAGCTTTCTTT. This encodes CASSRMEVETEAFF. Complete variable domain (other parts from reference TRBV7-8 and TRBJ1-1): GAGVSQSPRYKVAKRGQDVALRCDPISGHVSLFWYQQALGQGPEFLTYFQNEAQLDKSGLPSDRFFAERPEGSVSTLKIQRTQQEDSAVYLCASSRMEVETEAFFGQGTRLTVV.

The CDR3: CASSFLKSYNEQFF. CDR3 DNA: TGTGCCAGCAGTTTTCTCAAATCCTACAATGAGCAGTTCTTC. The rearrangement uses TRBV6-5 and TRBJ2-1; D is ambiguous. The CDR3 has 14 amino acids. The V gene lost 4 bases and the J gene lost 1 base, with 8 bases spanning the gap. Germline CDR1 and CDR2: MNHEY and SVGAGI.

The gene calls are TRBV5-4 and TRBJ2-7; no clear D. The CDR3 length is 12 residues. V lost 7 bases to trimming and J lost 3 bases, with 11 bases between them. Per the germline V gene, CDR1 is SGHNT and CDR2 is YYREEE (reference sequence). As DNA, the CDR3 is TGTGCCAGCTCACGAGACGGCTACGAGCAGTACTTC. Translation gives CASSRDGYEQYF.

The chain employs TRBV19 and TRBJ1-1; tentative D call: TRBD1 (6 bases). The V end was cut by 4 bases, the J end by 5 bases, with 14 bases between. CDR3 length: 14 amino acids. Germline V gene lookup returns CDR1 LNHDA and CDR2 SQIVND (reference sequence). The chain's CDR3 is CASSTPPRGTEAFF. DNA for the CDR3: TGTGCCAGTAGTACCCCCCCGAGGGGGACTGAAGCTTTCTTT.

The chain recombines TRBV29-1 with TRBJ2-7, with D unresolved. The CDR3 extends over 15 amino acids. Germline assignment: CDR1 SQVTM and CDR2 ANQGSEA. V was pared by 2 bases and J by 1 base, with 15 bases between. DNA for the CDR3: TGCAGCGTTGAACCCGATATGGGCCATTCCTACGAGCAGTACTTC. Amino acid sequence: CSVEPDMGHSYEQYF.

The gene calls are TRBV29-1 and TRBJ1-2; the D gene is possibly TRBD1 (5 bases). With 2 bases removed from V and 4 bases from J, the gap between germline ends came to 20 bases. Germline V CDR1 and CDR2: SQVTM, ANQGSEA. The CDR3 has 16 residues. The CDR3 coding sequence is TGCAGCGTTGAACCGGGGGGACTTAACGGTTTCTATGGCTACACCTTC. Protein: CSVEPGGLNGFYGYTF.

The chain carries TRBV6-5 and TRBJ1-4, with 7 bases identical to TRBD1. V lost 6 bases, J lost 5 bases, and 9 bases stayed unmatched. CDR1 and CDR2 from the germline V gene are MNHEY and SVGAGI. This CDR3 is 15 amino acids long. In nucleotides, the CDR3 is TGTGCCAGCAGCCTCACCAGGGACAGCAATGAAAAACTGTTTTTT. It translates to CASSLTRDSNEKLFF.

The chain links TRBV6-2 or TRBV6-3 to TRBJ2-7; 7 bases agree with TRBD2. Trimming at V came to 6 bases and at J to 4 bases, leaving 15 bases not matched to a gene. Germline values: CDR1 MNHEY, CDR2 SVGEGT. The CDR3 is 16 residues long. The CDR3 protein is CASSPLVDGGSYEQYF. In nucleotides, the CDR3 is TGTGCCAGCAGCCCCCTAGTGGACGGGGGGTCTTACGAGCAGTACTTC.

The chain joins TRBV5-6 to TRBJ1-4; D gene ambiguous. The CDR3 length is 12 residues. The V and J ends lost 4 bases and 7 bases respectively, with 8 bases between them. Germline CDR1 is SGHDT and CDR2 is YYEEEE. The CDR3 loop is CASSRGGEKLFF. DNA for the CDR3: TGTGCCAGCAGCAGAGGAGGTGAAAAACTGTTTTTT.